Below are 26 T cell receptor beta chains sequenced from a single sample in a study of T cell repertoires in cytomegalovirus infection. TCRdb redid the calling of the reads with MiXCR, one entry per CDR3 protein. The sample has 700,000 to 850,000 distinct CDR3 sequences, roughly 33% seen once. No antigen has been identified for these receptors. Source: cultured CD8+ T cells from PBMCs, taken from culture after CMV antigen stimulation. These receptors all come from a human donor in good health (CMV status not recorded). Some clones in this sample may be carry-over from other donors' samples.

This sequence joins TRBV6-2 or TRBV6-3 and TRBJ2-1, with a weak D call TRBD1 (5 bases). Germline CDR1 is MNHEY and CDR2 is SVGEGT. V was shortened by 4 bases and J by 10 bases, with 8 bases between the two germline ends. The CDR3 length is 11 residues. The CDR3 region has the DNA TGTGCCAGCAGTTTGACAGAGGAGCAGTTCTTC. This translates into CASSLTEEQFF.

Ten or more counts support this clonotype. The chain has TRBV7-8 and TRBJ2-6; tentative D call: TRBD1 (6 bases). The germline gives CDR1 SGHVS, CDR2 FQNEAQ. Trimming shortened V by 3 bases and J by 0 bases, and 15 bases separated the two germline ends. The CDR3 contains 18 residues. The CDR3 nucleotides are TGTGCCAGCAGCTTTGGGGACACCGAAAGCTCTGGGGCCAACGTCCTGACTTTC. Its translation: CASSFGDTESSGANVLTF.

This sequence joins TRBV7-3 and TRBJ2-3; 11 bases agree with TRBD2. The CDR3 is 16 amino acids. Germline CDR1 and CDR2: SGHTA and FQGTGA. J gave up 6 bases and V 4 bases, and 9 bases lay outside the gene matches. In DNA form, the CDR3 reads TGTGCCAGCAGCTACCTAGCGGGGGGCCCACGGGATACGCAGTATTTT. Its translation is CASSYLAGGPRDTQYF.

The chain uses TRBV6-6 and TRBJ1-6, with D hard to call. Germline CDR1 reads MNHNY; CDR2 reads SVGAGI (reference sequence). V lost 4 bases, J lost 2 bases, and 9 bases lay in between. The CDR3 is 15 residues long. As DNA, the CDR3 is TGTGCCAGCAGTTCGGACTTAGCCTATAATTCACCCCTCCACTTT. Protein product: CASSSDLAYNSPLHF.

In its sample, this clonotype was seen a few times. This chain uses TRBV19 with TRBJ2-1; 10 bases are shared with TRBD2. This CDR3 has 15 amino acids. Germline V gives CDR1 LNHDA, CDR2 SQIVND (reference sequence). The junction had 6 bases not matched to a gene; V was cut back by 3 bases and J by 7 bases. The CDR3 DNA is TGTGCCAGTAGTATTACTAGCGGGGTAGGAAATGAGCAGTTCTTC. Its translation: CASSITSGVGNEQFF.

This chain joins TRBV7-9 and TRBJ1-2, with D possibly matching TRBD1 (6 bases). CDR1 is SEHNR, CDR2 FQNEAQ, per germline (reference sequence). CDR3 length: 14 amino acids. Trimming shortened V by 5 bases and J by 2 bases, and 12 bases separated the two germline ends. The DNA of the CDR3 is TGTGCCAGCAGCACGGACAGCCGAAACTATGGCTACACCTTC. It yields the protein CASSTDSRNYGYTF.

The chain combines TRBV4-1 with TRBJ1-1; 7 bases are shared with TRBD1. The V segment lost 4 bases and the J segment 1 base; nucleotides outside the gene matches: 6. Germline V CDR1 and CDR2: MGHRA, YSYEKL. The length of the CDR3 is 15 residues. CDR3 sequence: CASSLPGTANTEAFF. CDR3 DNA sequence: TGCGCCAGCAGCCTTCCCGGGACAGCGAACACTGAAGCTTTCTTT.

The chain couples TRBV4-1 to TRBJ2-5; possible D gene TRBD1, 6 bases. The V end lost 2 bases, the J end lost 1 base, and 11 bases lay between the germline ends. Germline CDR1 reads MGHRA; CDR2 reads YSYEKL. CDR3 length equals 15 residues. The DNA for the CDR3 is TGCGCCAGCAGCCAACCGGACAGTTTCCAAGAGACCCAGTACTTC. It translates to CASSQPDSFQETQYF.

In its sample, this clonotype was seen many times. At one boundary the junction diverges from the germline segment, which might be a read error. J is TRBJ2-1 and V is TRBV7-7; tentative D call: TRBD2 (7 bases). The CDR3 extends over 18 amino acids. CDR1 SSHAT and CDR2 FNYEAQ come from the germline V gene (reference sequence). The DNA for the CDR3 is TGTGCTAGCAGCTTAGCGCTAAGTCGGGGGGCATCCTACAATGAGCAGTTCTTC. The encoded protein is CASSLALSRGASYNEQFF.

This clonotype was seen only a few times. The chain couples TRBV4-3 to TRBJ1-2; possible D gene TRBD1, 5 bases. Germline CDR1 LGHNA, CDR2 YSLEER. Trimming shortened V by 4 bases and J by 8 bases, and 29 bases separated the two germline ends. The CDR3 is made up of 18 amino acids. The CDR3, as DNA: TGCGCCAGCAGCCTCGACCTTACCTGGGACGCCTTTTCGGACGGCTACACCTTC. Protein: CASSLDLTWDAFSDGYTF.

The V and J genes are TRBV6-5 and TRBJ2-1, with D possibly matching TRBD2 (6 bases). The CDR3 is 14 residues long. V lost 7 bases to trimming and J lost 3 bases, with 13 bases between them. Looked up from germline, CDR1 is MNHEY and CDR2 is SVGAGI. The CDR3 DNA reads TGTGCCAGCACCCTCAAGGGAGGCTACAATGAGCAGTTCTTC. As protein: CASTLKGGYNEQFF.

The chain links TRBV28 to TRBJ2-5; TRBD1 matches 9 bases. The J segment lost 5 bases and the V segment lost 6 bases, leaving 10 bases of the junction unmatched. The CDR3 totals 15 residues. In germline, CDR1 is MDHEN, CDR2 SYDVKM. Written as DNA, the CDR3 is TGTGCCAGCAGGCCTCCGGGACAGGGTAGCGAGACCCAGTACTTC. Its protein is CASRPPGQGSETQYF.

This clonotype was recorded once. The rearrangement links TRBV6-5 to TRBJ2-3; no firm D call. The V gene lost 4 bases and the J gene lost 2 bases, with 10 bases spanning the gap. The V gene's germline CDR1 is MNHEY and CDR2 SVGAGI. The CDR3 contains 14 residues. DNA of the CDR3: TGTGCCAGCAGTTCCTCGGCGGTCACAGATACGCAGTATTTT. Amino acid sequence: CASSSSAVTDTQYF.

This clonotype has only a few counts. The CDR3 nucleotides read TGCGCCAGCAGCCTTAATAGTAGGGGTGAGACCCAGTACTTC. Translated: CASSLNSRGETQYF. The V and J genes are TRBV4-3 and TRBJ2-5; possible D gene TRBD1, 5 bases. CDR3 size: 14 residues. The V gene lost 4 bases and the J gene lost 5 bases, with 14 bases spanning the gap. Per the germline V gene, CDR1 is LGHNA and CDR2 is YSLEER.

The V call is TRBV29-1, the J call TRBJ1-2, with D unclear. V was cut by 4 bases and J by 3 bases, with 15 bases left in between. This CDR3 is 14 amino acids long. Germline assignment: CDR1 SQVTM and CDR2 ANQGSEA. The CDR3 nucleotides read TGCAGCGTTGGGCAAGGCCCGAATGACTATGGCTACACCTTC. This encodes CSVGQGPNDYGYTF.

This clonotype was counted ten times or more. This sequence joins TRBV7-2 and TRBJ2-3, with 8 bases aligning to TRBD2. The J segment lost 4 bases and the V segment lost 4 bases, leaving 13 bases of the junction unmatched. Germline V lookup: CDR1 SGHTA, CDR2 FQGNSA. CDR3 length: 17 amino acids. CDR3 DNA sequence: TGTGCCAGCAGCTCTCCGGGGGGGCCCGTAGCCTCAGATACGCAGTATTTT. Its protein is CASSSPGGPVASDTQYF.

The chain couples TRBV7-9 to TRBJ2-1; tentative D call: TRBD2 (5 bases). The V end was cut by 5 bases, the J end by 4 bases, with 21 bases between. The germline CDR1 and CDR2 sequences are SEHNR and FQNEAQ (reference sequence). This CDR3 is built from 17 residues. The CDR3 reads CASSRSFRGDQYNEQFF. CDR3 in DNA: TGTGCCAGCAGCCGATCCTTTCGGGGTGACCAGTACAATGAGCAGTTCTTC.

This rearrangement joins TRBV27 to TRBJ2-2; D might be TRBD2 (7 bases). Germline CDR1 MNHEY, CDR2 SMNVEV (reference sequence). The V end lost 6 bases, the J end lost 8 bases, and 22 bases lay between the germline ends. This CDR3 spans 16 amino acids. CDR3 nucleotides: TGTGCCAGCAGAAAGTGGGCGGGGGCCGCCTATGGGGAGCTGTTTTTT. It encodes CASRKWAGAAYGELFF.

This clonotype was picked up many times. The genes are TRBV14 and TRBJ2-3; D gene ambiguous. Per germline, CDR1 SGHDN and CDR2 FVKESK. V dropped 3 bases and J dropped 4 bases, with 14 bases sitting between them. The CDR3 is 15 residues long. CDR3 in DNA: TGTGCCAGCAGCCATCCTCAGGACCCTCCAGATACGCAGTATTTT. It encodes CASSHPQDPPDTQYF.

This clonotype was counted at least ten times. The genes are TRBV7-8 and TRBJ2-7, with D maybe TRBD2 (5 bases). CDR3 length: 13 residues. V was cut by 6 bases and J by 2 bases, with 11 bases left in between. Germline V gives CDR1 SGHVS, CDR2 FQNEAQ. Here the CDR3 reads CASSPTGTYEQYV. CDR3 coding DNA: TGTGCCAGCAGTCCTACCGGGACCTACGAGCAGTACGTC.

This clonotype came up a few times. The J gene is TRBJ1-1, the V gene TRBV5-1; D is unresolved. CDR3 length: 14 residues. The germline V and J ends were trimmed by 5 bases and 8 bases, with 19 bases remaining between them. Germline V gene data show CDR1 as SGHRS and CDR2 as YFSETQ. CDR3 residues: CASRRSVVEPEAFF. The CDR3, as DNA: TGCGCCAGCAGGCGATCTGTGGTGGAACCAGAAGCTTTCTTT. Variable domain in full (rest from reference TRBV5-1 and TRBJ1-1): KAGVTQTPRYLIKTRGQQVTLSCSPISGHRSVSWYQQTPGQGLQFLFEYFSETQRNKGNFPGRFSGRQFSNSRSEMNVSTLELGDSALYLCASRRSVVEPEAFFGQGTRLTVV.

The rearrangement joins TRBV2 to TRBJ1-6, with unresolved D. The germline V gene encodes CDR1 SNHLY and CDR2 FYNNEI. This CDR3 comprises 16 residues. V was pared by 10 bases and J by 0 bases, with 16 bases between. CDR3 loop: CAIRWTESSYNSPLHF. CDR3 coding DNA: TGTGCCATCAGATGGACGGAGAGCTCCTATAATTCACCCCTCCACTTT.

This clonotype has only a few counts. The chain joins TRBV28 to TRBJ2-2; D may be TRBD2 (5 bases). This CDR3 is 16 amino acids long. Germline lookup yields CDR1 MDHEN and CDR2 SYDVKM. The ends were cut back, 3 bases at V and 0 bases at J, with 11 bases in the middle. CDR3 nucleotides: TGTGCCAGCAGTTTCGGGGAAGACGCGAACACCGGGGAGCTGTTTTTT. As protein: CASSFGEDANTGELFF.

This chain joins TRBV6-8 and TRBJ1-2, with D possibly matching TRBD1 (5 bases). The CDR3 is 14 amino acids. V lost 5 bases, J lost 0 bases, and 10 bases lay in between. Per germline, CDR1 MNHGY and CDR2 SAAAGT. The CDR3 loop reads CASSDSPTNYGYTF. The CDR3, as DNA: TGTGCCAGCAGTGACAGTCCGACTAACTATGGCTACACCTTC.

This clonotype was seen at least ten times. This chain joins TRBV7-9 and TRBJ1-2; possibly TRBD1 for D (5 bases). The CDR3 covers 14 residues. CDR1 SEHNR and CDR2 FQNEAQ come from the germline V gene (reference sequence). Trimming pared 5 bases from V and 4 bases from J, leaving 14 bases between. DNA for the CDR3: TGTGCCAGCAGCCCCCCCGACAGAGTCTATGGCTACACCTTC. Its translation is CASSPPDRVYGYTF.

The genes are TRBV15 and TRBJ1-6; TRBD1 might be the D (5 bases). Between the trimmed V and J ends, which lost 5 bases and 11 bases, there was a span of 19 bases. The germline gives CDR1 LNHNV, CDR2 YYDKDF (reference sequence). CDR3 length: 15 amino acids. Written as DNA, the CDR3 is TGTGCCACCAGCCCCTGGAGGGACGCCGGGCCACCCCTCCACTTT. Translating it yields CATSPWRDAGPPLHF.